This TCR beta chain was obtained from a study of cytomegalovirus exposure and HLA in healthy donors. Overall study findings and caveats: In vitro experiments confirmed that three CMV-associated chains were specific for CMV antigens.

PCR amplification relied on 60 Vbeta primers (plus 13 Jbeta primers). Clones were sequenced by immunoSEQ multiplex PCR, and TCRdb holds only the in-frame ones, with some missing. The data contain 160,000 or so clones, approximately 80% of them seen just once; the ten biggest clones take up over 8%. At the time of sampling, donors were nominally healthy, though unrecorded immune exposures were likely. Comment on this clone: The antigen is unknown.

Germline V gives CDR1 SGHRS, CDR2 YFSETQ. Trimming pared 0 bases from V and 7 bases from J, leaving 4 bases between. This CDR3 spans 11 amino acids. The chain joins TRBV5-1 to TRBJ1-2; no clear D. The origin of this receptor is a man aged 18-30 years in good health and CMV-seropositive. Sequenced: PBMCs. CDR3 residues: CASSLAGGYTF. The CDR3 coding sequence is TGCGCCAGCAGCTTGGCCGGTGGCTACACCTTC.